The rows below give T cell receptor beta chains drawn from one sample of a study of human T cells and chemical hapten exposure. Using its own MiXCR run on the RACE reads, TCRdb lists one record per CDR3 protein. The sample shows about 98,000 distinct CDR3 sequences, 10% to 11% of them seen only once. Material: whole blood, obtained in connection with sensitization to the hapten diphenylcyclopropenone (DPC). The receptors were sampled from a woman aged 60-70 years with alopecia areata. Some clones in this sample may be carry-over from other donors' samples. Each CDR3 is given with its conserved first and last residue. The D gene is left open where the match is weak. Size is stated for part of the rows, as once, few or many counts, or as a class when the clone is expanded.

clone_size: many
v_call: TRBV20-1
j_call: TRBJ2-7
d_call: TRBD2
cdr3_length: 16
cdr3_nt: TGCAGTGCTGCTTCGGGACTAGCGGGGGGCTCCTACGAGCAGTACTTC
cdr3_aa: CSAASGLAGGSYEQYF

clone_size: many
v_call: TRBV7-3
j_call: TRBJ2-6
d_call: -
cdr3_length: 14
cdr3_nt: TGTGCCAGCAGGGGTATCTCTGGGGCCAACGTCCTGACTTTC
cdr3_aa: CASRGISGANVLTF

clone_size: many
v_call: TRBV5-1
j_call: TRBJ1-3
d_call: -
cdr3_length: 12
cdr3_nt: TGCGCCAGCAGCTGGAGTGGGAACACCATATATTTT
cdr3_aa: CASSWSGNTIYF

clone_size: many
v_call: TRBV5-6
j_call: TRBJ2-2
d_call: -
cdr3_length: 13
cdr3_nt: TGTGCCAGCAGGGACCCGGGGTACGGGGAGCTGTTTTTT
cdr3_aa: CASRDPGYGELFF

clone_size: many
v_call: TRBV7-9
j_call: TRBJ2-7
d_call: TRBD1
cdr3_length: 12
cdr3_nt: TGTGCCAGCAGCAACGACAGGGTCGAGCAGTACTTC
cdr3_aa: CASSNDRVEQYF

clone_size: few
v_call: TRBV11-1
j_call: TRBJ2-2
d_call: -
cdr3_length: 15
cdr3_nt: TGTGCCAGCAGCTGGTCGGATATTAACACCGGGGAGCTGTTTTTT
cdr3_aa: CASSWSDINTGELFF

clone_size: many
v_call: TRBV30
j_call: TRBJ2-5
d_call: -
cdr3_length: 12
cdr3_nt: TGTGCCTGGAGTGTACTTGGAGGGATCCAGTACTTC
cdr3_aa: CAWSVLGGIQYF

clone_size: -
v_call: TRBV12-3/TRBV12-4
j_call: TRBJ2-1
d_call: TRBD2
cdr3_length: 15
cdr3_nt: TGTGCCAGCATGGTGCTAGCGGGGGGTTACAATGAGCAGTTCTTC
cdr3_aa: CASMVLAGGYNEQFF

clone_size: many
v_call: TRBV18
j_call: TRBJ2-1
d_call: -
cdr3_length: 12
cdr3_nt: TGTGCCAGCTCAGCCTTTAACAATGAGCAGTTCTTC
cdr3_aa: CASSAFNNEQFF

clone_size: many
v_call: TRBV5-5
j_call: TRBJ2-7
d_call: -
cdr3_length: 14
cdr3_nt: TGTGCCAGCAGCGTCTCGGCAGCGACCTACGAGCAGTACTTC
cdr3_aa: CASSVSAATYEQYF

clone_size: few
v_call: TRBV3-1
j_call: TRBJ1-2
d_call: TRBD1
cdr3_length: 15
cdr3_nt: TGTGCCAGCAGCCAACTACCTGGGACAGGGTATGGCTACACCTTC
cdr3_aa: CASSQLPGTGYGYTF

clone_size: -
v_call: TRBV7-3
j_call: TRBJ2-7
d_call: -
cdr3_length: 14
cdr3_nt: TGTGCCAGCGGGACTTTCGAAAGCCCTTACGAGCAGTACTTC
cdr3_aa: CASGTFESPYEQYF

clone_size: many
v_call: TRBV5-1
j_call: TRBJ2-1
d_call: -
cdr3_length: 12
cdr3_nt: TGCGCCAGCAGCTTGGCGGACAATGAGCAGTTCTTC
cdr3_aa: CASSLADNEQFF

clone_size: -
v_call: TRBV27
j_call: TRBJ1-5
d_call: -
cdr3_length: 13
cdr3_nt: TGTGCCAGCAGTTTTCAGGGCAATCAGCCCCAGCATTTT
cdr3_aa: CASSFQGNQPQHF

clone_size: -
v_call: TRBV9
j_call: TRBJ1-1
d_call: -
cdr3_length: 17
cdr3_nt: TGTGCCAGCAGCGTAGGGGAGGGGACACTTAGATACACTGAAGCTTTCTTT
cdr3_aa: CASSVGEGTLRYTEAFF

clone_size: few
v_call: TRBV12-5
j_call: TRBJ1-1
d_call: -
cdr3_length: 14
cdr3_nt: TGTGCTGGAGCTCCTCCAGACGAGTCCACTGAAGCTTTCTTT
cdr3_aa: CAGAPPDESTEAFF

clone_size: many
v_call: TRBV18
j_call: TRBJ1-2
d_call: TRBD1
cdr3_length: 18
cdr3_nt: TGTGCCAGCTCATTCTTCGGGGTCGGACGGGGACAGAACTATGGCTACACCTTC
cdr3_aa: CASSFFGVGRGQNYGYTF

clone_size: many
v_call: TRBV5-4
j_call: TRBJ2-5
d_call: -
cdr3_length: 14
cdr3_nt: TGTGCCAGCAGCTTGGTCGGGGGTGCAGAGACCCAGTACTTC
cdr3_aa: CASSLVGGAETQYF

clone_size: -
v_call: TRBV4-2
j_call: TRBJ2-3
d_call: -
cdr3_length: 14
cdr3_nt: TGTGCCAGCAACGACGGGGGGCCCTCAGATACGCAGTATTTT
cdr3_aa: CASNDGGPSDTQYF

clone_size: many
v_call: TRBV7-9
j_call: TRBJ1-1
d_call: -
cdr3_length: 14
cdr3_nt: TGTGCCAGCAGCTTAGCGTCGACGAACACTGAAGCTTTCTTT
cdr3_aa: CASSLASTNTEAFF

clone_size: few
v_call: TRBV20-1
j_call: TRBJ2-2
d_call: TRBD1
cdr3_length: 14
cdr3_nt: TGCAGTGCTACTACAGGGGGTGATACCGGGGAGCTGTTTTTT
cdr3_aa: CSATTGGDTGELFF

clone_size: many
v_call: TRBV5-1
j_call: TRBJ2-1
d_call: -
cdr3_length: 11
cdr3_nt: TGCGCCAGCAGCTTGTTAAATGAGCAGTTCTTC
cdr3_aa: CASSLLNEQFF